These 7 T cell receptor beta chains were sequenced from one sample in a study of a mutant IDH1 vaccine in newly diagnosed glioma. Their recognized antigens are unknown. Repertoires were generated with immunoSEQ multiplex PCR, while TCRdb's copy carries only in-frame clones and drops some. The sample lists over 30,000 clones, approximately 90% occurring once. Time point in this sample: week 47, end of study. Each vaccine dose was 300 ug of mutant IDH1 20-mer peptide, with topical imiquimod. Here the sequenced sample was PBMCs, taken from a glioma patient whose treatment included an IDH1 peptide vaccine. All receptors derive from a woman under 40 with glioma.

V is TRBV7-2 and J is TRBJ1-4, with 7 bases that match TRBD1. V trimming: 1 base; J trimming: 5 bases; junction bases outside the gene matches: 7. The CDR3 runs 16 residues. Germline CDR1 SGHTA, CDR2 FQGNSA. The CDR3 DNA follows: TGTGCCAGCAGCTTAGAGGGGGGGACAGCCAATGAAAAACTGTTTTTT. Residues: CASSLEGGTANEKLFF.

V usage is TRBV7-8 and J usage is TRBJ2-5, with D perhaps matching TRBD1 (6 bases). The CDR3 has 12 amino acids. CDR1 SGHVS and CDR2 FQNEAQ come from the germline V gene. V lost 5 bases and J 5 bases, leaving 9 bases between the germline ends. Here the CDR3 DNA reads TGTGCCAGCAGCCCTAGGGGGGAGACCCAGTACTTC. Encoded protein: CASSPRGETQYF. The full variable domain, rest sourced from reference TRBV7-8 and TRBJ2-5, is GAGVSQSPRYKVAKRGQDVALRCDPISGHVSLFWYQQALGQGPEFLTYFQNEAQLDKSGLPSDRFFAERPEGSVSTLKIQRTQQEDSAVYLCASSPRGETQYFGPGTRLLVL.

The chain recombines TRBV4-1 with TRBJ1-1; D remains unclear. V lost 0 bases and J lost 11, with 16 bases in between. Germline-derived CDR1 and CDR2 are MGHRA and YSYEKL. This CDR3 contains 14 residues. This chain's CDR3 is CASSQEEKGSSAFF. The CDR3 DNA is TGCGCCAGCAGCCAAGAAGAAAAGGGTTCTTCTGCTTTCTTT.

By sample fraction, this clone is medium-sized. This chain joins TRBV6-5 and TRBJ2-5; D possibly matches TRBD1 or TRBD2 (5 bases each). The V end lost 0 bases, the J end lost 4 bases, and 12 bases lay between the germline ends. The CDR3 covers 15 residues. Germline CDR1 MNHEY, CDR2 SVGAGI. This chain's CDR3 is CASSYSEGSGETQYF. The CDR3 nucleotides read TGTGCCAGCAGTTACTCAGAGGGGTCGGGAGAGACCCAGTACTTC.

The V gene is TRBV10-3, the J gene TRBJ2-7; TRBD2 matches at 12 bases. Germline trimming cut 6 bases from V and 5 bases from J; bases unmatched to any gene: 2. Germline V gives CDR1 ENHRY, CDR2 SYGVKD. CDR3 size: 13 residues. CDR3 nucleotide sequence: TGTGCCATCAGGACTAGCGGGGGTGACGAGCAGTACTTC. Protein product: CAIRTSGGDEQYF.

The chain uses TRBV29-1 and TRBJ2-3; D is ambiguous. The ends were cut back, 4 bases at V and 0 bases at J, with 8 bases in the middle. The CDR3 is 13 amino acids. Germline V gives CDR1 SQVTM, CDR2 ANQGSEA. The CDR3 spells CSVAVTSTDTQYF. Written as DNA, the CDR3 is TGCAGCGTTGCAGTCACTAGCACAGATACGCAGTATTTT.

The chain has TRBV5-8 and TRBJ1-2; D possibly corresponds to TRBD1 (5 bases). Germline loops: CDR1 SGHTS, CDR2 YDEGEE. The V and J ends lost 2 bases and 9 bases respectively, with 11 bases between them. The CDR3 runs 12 residues. The CDR3 DNA reads as TGTGCCAGCAGCTTCGGGACCACGAGCTACACCTTC. Its protein is CASSFGTTSYTF.